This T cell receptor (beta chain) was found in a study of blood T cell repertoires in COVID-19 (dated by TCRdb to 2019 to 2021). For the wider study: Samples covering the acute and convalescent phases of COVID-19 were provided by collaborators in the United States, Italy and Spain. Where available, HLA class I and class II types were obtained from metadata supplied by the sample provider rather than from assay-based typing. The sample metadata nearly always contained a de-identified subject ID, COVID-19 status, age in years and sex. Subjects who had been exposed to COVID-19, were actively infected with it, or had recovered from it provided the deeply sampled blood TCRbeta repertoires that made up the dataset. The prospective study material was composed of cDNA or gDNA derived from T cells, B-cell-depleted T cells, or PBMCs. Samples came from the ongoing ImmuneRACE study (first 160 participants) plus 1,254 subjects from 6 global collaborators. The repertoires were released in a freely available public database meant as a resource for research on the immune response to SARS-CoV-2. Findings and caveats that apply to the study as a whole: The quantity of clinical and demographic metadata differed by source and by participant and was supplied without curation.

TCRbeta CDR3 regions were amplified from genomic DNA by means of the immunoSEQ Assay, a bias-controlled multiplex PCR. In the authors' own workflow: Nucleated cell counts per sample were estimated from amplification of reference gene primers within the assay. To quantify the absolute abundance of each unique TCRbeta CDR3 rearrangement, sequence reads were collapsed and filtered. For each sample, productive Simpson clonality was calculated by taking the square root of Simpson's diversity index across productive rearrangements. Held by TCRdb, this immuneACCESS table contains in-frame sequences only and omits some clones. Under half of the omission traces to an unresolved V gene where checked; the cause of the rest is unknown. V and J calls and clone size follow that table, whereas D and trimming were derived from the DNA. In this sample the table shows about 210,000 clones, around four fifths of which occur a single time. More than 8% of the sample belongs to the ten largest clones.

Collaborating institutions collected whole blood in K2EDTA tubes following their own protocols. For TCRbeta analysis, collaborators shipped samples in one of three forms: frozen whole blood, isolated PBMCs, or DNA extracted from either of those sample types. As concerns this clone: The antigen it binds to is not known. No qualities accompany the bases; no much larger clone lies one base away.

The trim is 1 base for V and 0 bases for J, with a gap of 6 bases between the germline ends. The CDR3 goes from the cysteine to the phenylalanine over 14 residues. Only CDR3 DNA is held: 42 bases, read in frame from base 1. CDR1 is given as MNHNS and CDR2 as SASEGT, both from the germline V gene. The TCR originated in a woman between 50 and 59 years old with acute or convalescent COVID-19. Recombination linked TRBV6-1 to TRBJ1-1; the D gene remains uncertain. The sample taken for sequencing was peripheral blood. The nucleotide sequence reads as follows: TGTGCCAGCAGTGAAGTTCCCATGAACACTGAAGCTTTCTTT. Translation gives CASSEVPMNTEAFF.